These T cell receptor beta chains were read from a single sample in a study of cytomegalovirus exposure and HLA in healthy donors. Using immunoSEQ multiplex PCR, the repertoire was profiled, and TCRdb retains in-frame clones only, with some absent. The repertoire holds about 57,000 clones, with approximately 72% as singletons. Specimen: PBMCs. The receptors were gathered from a woman aged 45-65 years in good health and CMV-seronegative. CDR3s include the opening cysteine and the closing phenylalanine or tryptophan. The order of the fields is V gene, clone size, J gene, D gene, CDR3 DNA, CDR3 protein. The D gene is left open where the match is weak. Expanded clones are given a class, and other clones once, few, many or no size at all.

V gene: TRBV19
clone size: NA
J gene: TRBJ2-7
D gene: NA
CDR3 DNA: TGTGCCAGTAGTATGGTTGGACAGACCTACGAGCAGTACTTC
CDR3 protein: CASSMVGQTYEQYF

V gene: TRBV4-2
clone size: NA
J gene: TRBJ2-1
D gene: TRBD2
CDR3 DNA: TGTGCCAGCAGCCAAGATTCAAGGACTAGCGGACCTGGTAATGAGCAGTTCTTC
CDR3 protein: CASSQDSRTSGPGNEQFF

V gene: TRBV11-3
clone size: NA
J gene: TRBJ2-3
D gene: TRBD2
CDR3 DNA: TGTGCCAGCAGCTCGGGACTAGCGGGGGGTGGGAGCACAGATACGCAGTATTTT
CDR3 protein: CASSSGLAGGGSTDTQYF

V gene: TRBV2
clone size: NA
J gene: TRBJ2-7
D gene: NA
CDR3 DNA: TGTGCCAGCAGTGTACAGGGATACGAGCAGTACTTC
CDR3 protein: CASSVQGYEQYF

V gene: TRBV2
clone size: few
J gene: TRBJ2-7
D gene: NA
CDR3 DNA: TGTGCCAGTCAGAGGGAGAGGAGGTCCTACGAGCAGTACTTC
CDR3 protein: CASQRERRSYEQYF

V gene: TRBV6-6
clone size: NA
J gene: TRBJ2-1
D gene: TRBD2
CDR3 DNA: TGTGCCAGCAGCTCCGGGACTAGCGGGGGAAATGAGCAGTTCTTC
CDR3 protein: CASSSGTSGGNEQFF

V gene: TRBV19
clone size: few
J gene: TRBJ1-2
D gene: TRBD1
CDR3 DNA: TGTGCCAGTAGTTCCCTAACCGGGACAGGGAACCCTAACTATGGCTACACCTTC
CDR3 protein: CASSSLTGTGNPNYGYTF

V gene: TRBV5-1
clone size: NA
J gene: TRBJ2-5
D gene: TRBD1
CDR3 DNA: TGCGCCAGCAGCTTGGGACAGGGCCAAGAGACCCAGTACTTC
CDR3 protein: CASSLGQGQETQYF

V gene: TRBV27
clone size: NA
J gene: TRBJ2-3
D gene: TRBD2
CDR3 DNA: TGTGCCAGCAGCGGGGGGGAAAGAGATACGCAGTATTTT
CDR3 protein: CASSGGERDTQYF

V gene: TRBV6-1
clone size: NA
J gene: TRBJ2-1
D gene: TRBD1
CDR3 DNA: TGTGCCAGCCGAATAGGACAGGTCCAAAGCGGTGAGCAGTTCTTC
CDR3 protein: CASRIGQVQSGEQFF

V gene: TRBV11-2
clone size: NA
J gene: TRBJ2-5
D gene: TRBD1
CDR3 DNA: TGTGCCAGCAGCTTAACGGGACAGCAAGAGACCCAGTACTTC
CDR3 protein: CASSLTGQQETQYF

V gene: TRBV14
clone size: NA
J gene: TRBJ1-6
D gene: NA
CDR3 DNA: TGTGCCAGCAGCCTGCTGACAAGCTGGTCACCCCTCCACTTT
CDR3 protein: CASSLLTSWSPLHF

V gene: TRBV7-2
clone size: NA
J gene: TRBJ2-7
D gene: TRBD1
CDR3 DNA: TGTGCCAGCAGCCGTCCCGGGACAGGGGTCGACTCCTACGAGCAGTACTTC
CDR3 protein: CASSRPGTGVDSYEQYF

V gene: TRBV19
clone size: NA
J gene: TRBJ1-5
D gene: NA
CDR3 DNA: TGTGCCAGTAGTATAGCAGACAGCAATAGCAATCAGCCCCAGCATTTT
CDR3 protein: CASSIADSNSNQPQHF

V gene: TRBV2
clone size: few
J gene: TRBJ1-3
D gene: NA
CDR3 DNA: TGTGCCAGCATGAGGGATAAATCCGGAAACACCATATATTTT
CDR3 protein: CASMRDKSGNTIYF

V gene: TRBV7-2
clone size: NA
J gene: TRBJ2-3
D gene: TRBD1
CDR3 DNA: TGTGCCAGCAGGCCCCTCTCGGGACAGGGATCAGATACGCAGTATTTT
CDR3 protein: CASRPLSGQGSDTQYF

V gene: TRBV2
clone size: NA
J gene: TRBJ2-7
D gene: TRBD2
CDR3 DNA: TGTGCCAGCGCTCCTTTAGCGGGGACCTCCTACGAGCAGTACTTC
CDR3 protein: CASAPLAGTSYEQYF

V gene: TRBV7-9
clone size: NA
J gene: TRBJ2-1
D gene: TRBD1
CDR3 DNA: TGTGCCAGCAGCCTTCGACAGGGATCATATGAGCAGTTCTTC
CDR3 protein: CASSLRQGSYEQFF

V gene: TRBV18
clone size: few
J gene: TRBJ1-5
D gene: NA
CDR3 DNA: TGTGCCAGCTCACCTCAGAGCGGGGGCAATCAGCCCCAGCATTTT
CDR3 protein: CASSPQSGGNQPQHF

V gene: TRBV2
clone size: NA
J gene: TRBJ1-4
D gene: TRBD1
CDR3 DNA: TGTGCCAGCAGCCTACCGGGACAGGGGGGTGAAAAACTGTTTTTT
CDR3 protein: CASSLPGQGGEKLFF

V gene: TRBV6-6
clone size: few
J gene: TRBJ1-4
D gene: TRBD1
CDR3 DNA: TGTGCCAGCAGTTACTTGGGACAGGATGAAAAACTGTTTTTT
CDR3 protein: CASSYLGQDEKLFF

V gene: TRBV7-3
clone size: NA
J gene: TRBJ2-6
D gene: NA
CDR3 DNA: TGTGCCAGCAGCTCCCGACAGGCTGGGGCCAACGTCCTGACTTTC
CDR3 protein: CASSSRQAGANVLTF

V gene: TRBV18
clone size: few
J gene: TRBJ1-4
D gene: TRBD1
CDR3 DNA: TGTGCCAGCTCCGCCGGGACAGGGAGAGAAAAACTGTTTTTT
CDR3 protein: CASSAGTGREKLFF

V gene: TRBV7-9
clone size: NA
J gene: TRBJ2-2
D gene: NA
CDR3 DNA: TGTGCCAGCAGCTCCTCGGGGTACACCGGGGAGCTGTTTTTT
CDR3 protein: CASSSSGYTGELFF

V gene: TRBV2
clone size: NA
J gene: TRBJ1-5
D gene: NA
CDR3 DNA: TGTGCCAGCAGGGGGGGACGAGGCAATCAGCCCCAGCATTTT
CDR3 protein: CASRGGRGNQPQHF

V gene: TRBV29-1
clone size: NA
J gene: TRBJ2-7
D gene: NA
CDR3 DNA: TGCAGCGCCTGGACAGAGAGCTCCTACGAGCAGTACTTC
CDR3 protein: CSAWTESSYEQYF

V gene: TRBV30
clone size: NA
J gene: TRBJ1-1
D gene: NA
CDR3 DNA: TGTGCCTGGAACAACGGGATTTCGAACACTGAAGCTTTCTTT
CDR3 protein: CAWNNGISNTEAFF

V gene: TRBV29-1
clone size: NA
J gene: TRBJ2-3
D gene: TRBD2
CDR3 DNA: TGCAGCGCTGGGGGACAAGCGGGAGGTGGCACAGATACGCAGTATTTT
CDR3 protein: CSAGGQAGGGTDTQYF

V gene: TRBV7-9
clone size: NA
J gene: TRBJ2-7
D gene: NA
CDR3 DNA: TGTGCCAGCAGCTTAGAGGGCGGGTCCCACGAGCAGTACTTC
CDR3 protein: CASSLEGGSHEQYF

V gene: TRBV7-2
clone size: NA
J gene: TRBJ1-5
D gene: TRBD1
CDR3 DNA: TGTGCCAGCAGCCCCTTCCCACAGGGGGCCCTTGGAGAGCCCCAGCATTTT
CDR3 protein: CASSPFPQGALGEPQHF

V gene: TRBV7-9
clone size: few
J gene: TRBJ1-5
D gene: NA
CDR3 DNA: TGTGCCAGCAGCGAATCGACAGGTAATCAGCCCCAGCATTTT
CDR3 protein: CASSESTGNQPQHF

V gene: TRBV19
clone size: NA
J gene: TRBJ2-3
D gene: TRBD1
CDR3 DNA: TGTGCCAGTAGTCCCGGACAGGGCCCTATGACGCAGTATTTT
CDR3 protein: CASSPGQGPMTQYF

V gene: TRBV29-1
clone size: NA
J gene: TRBJ2-7
D gene: NA
CDR3 DNA: TGCAGCGTTGTTCTAGCGCAAGGGGAATACTTC
CDR3 protein: CSVVLAQGEYF

V gene: TRBV7-7
clone size: NA
J gene: TRBJ2-3
D gene: TRBD2
CDR3 DNA: TGTGCTAGCAGTGCGGGACTAGCGGCCACAGATACGCAGTATTTT
CDR3 protein: CASSAGLAATDTQYF

V gene: TRBV4-1
clone size: NA
J gene: TRBJ2-5
D gene: TRBD2
CDR3 DNA: TGCGCCAGCAGCCAAGATATAGGGTCTAGCGGGAGCTCAAAGACCCAGTACTTC
CDR3 protein: CASSQDIGSSGSSKTQYF

V gene: TRBV28
clone size: NA
J gene: TRBJ2-5
D gene: TRBD2
CDR3 DNA: TGTGCCAGCAGTTTAGCGGGGGGGTACCAAGAGACCCAGTACTTC
CDR3 protein: CASSLAGGYQETQYF

V gene: TRBV4-2
clone size: NA
J gene: TRBJ2-3
D gene: TRBD2
CDR3 DNA: TGTGCCAGCAGCCAAGAAAGCGGGAGAGCCACAGATACGCAGTATTTT
CDR3 protein: CASSQESGRATDTQYF

V gene: TRBV18
clone size: NA
J gene: TRBJ2-5
D gene: NA
CDR3 DNA: TGTGCCAGCTCGCAGGGGGGAGAGACCCAGTACTTC
CDR3 protein: CASSQGGETQYF

V gene: TRBV5-1
clone size: few
J gene: TRBJ1-2
D gene: TRBD1
CDR3 DNA: TGCGCCAGCAGCTCAGGACAGGGGGACTATGGCTACACCTTC
CDR3 protein: CASSSGQGDYGYTF

V gene: TRBV14
clone size: NA
J gene: TRBJ2-3
D gene: NA
CDR3 DNA: TGTGCCAGCCGACAGGTTGGAGATACGCAGTATTTT
CDR3 protein: CASRQVGDTQYF

V gene: TRBV15
clone size: NA
J gene: TRBJ1-4
D gene: NA
CDR3 DNA: TGTGCCACCAGCAGAGGAGGGCATGGTGAAAAACTGTTTTTT
CDR3 protein: CATSRGGHGEKLFF

V gene: TRBV20-1
clone size: NA
J gene: TRBJ2-3
D gene: NA
CDR3 DNA: TGCAGCGTCGAACCGGGAGATACGCAGTATTTT
CDR3 protein: CSVEPGDTQYF

V gene: TRBV27
clone size: few
J gene: TRBJ1-5
D gene: TRBD1
CDR3 DNA: TGTGCCAGCAGTACGTCTCAGGGGACAGGAGGGCCCTATCAGCCCCAGCATTTT
CDR3 protein: CASSTSQGTGGPYQPQHF

V gene: TRBV6-5
clone size: NA
J gene: TRBJ2-3
D gene: TRBD2
CDR3 DNA: TGTGCCAGGATAGCGGGTTCTAGCACAGATACGCAGTATTTT
CDR3 protein: CARIAGSSTDTQYF

V gene: TRBV11-2
clone size: few
J gene: TRBJ2-7
D gene: TRBD1
CDR3 DNA: TGTGCCAGCAGCTCGAGACAGGGAAGATCCTACGAGCAGTACTTC
CDR3 protein: CASSSRQGRSYEQYF

V gene: TRBV5-1
clone size: NA
J gene: TRBJ1-2
D gene: TRBD1
CDR3 DNA: TGCGCCAGCAGCTTGGACAGGGGGGACTATGGCTACACCTTC
CDR3 protein: CASSLDRGDYGYTF

V gene: TRBV28
clone size: few
J gene: TRBJ2-3
D gene: NA
CDR3 DNA: TGTGCCAGCAGTTTATTACAGGACGCTAGCACAGATACGCAGTATTTT
CDR3 protein: CASSLLQDASTDTQYF

V gene: TRBV29-1
clone size: few
J gene: TRBJ1-6
D gene: TRBD1
CDR3 DNA: TGCAGCGTCGCGGACAGGGTTGGGGATAATTCACCCCTCCACTTT
CDR3 protein: CSVADRVGDNSPLHF

V gene: TRBV7-7
clone size: NA
J gene: TRBJ2-2
D gene: TRBD1
CDR3 DNA: TGTGCCAGCAGCCCCCGCCGGACAGGGGATAGCGGGGAGCTGTTTTTT
CDR3 protein: CASSPRRTGDSGELFF

V gene: TRBV11-3
clone size: NA
J gene: TRBJ2-1
D gene: TRBD2
CDR3 DNA: TGTGCCAGCAGCTTAGATCTCCAACGGGGGGGCTCCCATGAGCAGTTCTTC
CDR3 protein: CASSLDLQRGGSHEQFF

V gene: TRBV7-2
clone size: NA
J gene: TRBJ1-1
D gene: NA
CDR3 DNA: TGTGCCAGCAGCTTAGGACAGGAAACTGAAGCTTTCTTT
CDR3 protein: CASSLGQETEAFF

V gene: TRBV5-4
clone size: NA
J gene: TRBJ1-6
D gene: NA
CDR3 DNA: TGTGCCAGCAGCTTGGAACAGGGCAATTCACCCCTCCACTTT
CDR3 protein: CASSLEQGNSPLHF

V gene: TRBV7-3
clone size: NA
J gene: TRBJ2-5
D gene: NA
CDR3 DNA: TGTGCCAGCAGCCCCAATCGGTTGGAGACCCAGTACTTC
CDR3 protein: CASSPNRLETQYF

V gene: TRBV7-2
clone size: NA
J gene: TRBJ2-7
D gene: TRBD2
CDR3 DNA: TGTGCCAGCAGCCCCCCGGGGGGCTACGAGCAGTACTTC
CDR3 protein: CASSPPGGYEQYF